A single T cell receptor (beta chain) is shown here with its context. Its antigen specificity is not known. Within one base of it there is no much larger clone, and no base qualities were kept. The sample's treatment or condition label, in plain terms: roughly 19 received Ad26.COV2.S at low or high dose, single or two shots; about 5 received placebo; per-sample allocation not given. Repertoires of vaccine and placebo recipients were sequenced from samples taken on day 63 after the first injection. In Cohort 1b, about 27 adults aged 18-55 years were enrolled at a single site in Boston, USA, between 29 July and 7 August 2020. Ad26.COV2.S consisted of a replication-incompetent adenovirus type 26 vector by which a prefusion-stabilized SARS-CoV-2 spike protein from the original Wuhan strain was expressed. These data originate in a study of Ad26.COV2.S vaccination and SARS-CoV-2 variants (dated by TCRdb to the early 2020s). With regard to the full study: Donors in the vaccine arm were drawn from COV1001, a multicentre, randomized, double-blind, placebo-controlled phase I-IIa trial testing Ad26.COV2.S in healthy adults. Throughout the experiments and outcome assessment, investigators stayed blinded to trial group allocation. Trial participants were randomized into five groups of five: low-dose or high-dose Ad26.COV2.S given once or twice, or placebo on both occasions. TCRbeta repertoire sequencing served as the tool for gauging how specific and how broad the SARS-CoV-2-reactive T cell receptors were following Ad26.COV2.S vaccination. Ad26.COV2.S was administered intramuscularly at 5 x 10^10 or 1 x 10^11 viral particles, either as a single shot or as two shots given 56 days apart. The TCR-sequenced set comprised around 30 samples: some 19 Ad26.COV2.S vaccine recipients, 5 placebo recipients and 8 SARS-CoV-2 convalescent individuals.

The germline V gene encodes CDR1 SQVTM and CDR2 ANQGSEA. V loses 5 bases, J loses 0 bases, and the germline ends lie 10 bases apart. The CDR3 holds 13 amino acids from the cysteine to the phenylalanine. Of all the DNA, just the CDR3 is kept, 39 bases in frame from base 1. The full study reports these points: The study was not powered for comparison of responses between vaccine doses or regimens. After vaccination, spike-specific CD8+ and CD4+ T cell responses were reported to show substantial breadth. Compared with placebo recipients, Ad26.COV2.S recipients showed higher spike-specific TCR breadth (P = 0.0014). Vaccine and placebo recipients had comparable non-spike TCR breadth, which fits with the vaccine containing only spike. The authors noted that total T cell responses may have been underestimated by the TCR breadth and depth analyses.

The immunoSEQ Assay was the method used to sequence TCRbeta CDR3 regions. After extraction, genomic DNA underwent amplification by bias-controlled multiplex PCR, followed by high-throughput sequencing. In the paper's pipeline: To quantify the absolute abundance of every unique TCRbeta CDR3 region, sequences were collapsed and filtered. Usable DNA was measured by amplifying reference genes present in all nucleated cells, and TCRbeta template counts were normalized to that usable DNA to estimate T cell fraction. Repertoire TCRs were annotated as SARS-CoV-2-specific by exact matching of V gene, CDR3 amino acid sequence and J gene to a known reactive TCR set. The reference SARS-CoV-2 TCR set was derived from MIRA and filtered for enrichment in COVID-19-positive ImmuneCODE repertoires, a step that removed public or cross-reactive TCRs. Using the MIRA antigens, annotated TCRs were further analysed by specific ORF or by position within an ORF. Breadth was defined as the number of annotated unique rearrangements divided by the total number of unique productive rearrangements, and depth was defined as the summed frequency of the annotated unique rearrangements. TCR breadth was compared between groups using two-sided Wilcoxon rank-sum tests. What TCRdb holds here is the immuneACCESS table cut down to in-frame rearrangements. Part of the clones is not present; checked against another copy, under half of the missing clones reflect an unresolved V gene, and the others are unexplained. V, J and clone size reflect that table, while D and trimming were determined from the DNA. The sample table records 350,000 to 450,000 clones; roughly 81% of these occur just once. The top ten hold roughly 3.3% of the sample.

This specimen consisted of peripheral blood, obtained in a trial of Ad26.COV2.S vaccine versus placebo. The receptor chain draws on TRBV29-1 and TRBJ1-1, with the D gene not confidently named. The source of this sequence is a person aged 18-65 years who received the Ad26.COV2.S COVID-19 vaccine or a placebo. The CDR3 region: CSVLRKLNTEAFF. The nucleotides read TGCAGCGTTTTAAGGAAGTTGAACACTGAAGCTTTCTTT.